This note documents a single TCR beta chain sequence. The record originates from a study of blood T cell repertoires in COVID-19. The repertoire was sequenced with immunoSEQ multiplex PCR; TCRdb's copy has only in-frame clones and lacks some. The sample holds 150,000 or so clones, roughly 80% seen once. Sequenced sample: peripheral blood. The clonotype was recovered from a woman at least 80 years old with acute or convalescent COVID-19.

CDR3 sequence: CATSRDPEGGDTEAFF. DNA of the CDR3: TGTGCCACCAGCAGAGATCCGGAGGGAGGGGACACTGAAGCTTTCTTT. The chain uses TRBV15 and TRBJ1-1, with D perhaps matching TRBD1 (5 bases). CDR1 and CDR2 from the germline V gene are LNHNV and YYDKDF (reference sequence). The V and J ends lost 0 bases and 3 bases respectively, with 14 bases between them. The CDR3 runs to 16 residues.